This TCR beta chain was documented in a study of cytomegalovirus exposure and HLA in healthy donors. The PCR had 60 Vbeta and 13 Jbeta primers. TCRdb keeps only in-frame clones here, not all; method: immunoSEQ multiplex PCR. The sample lists around 130,000 clones, approximately 89% occurring once. Looked up from germline, CDR1 is DFQATT and CDR2 is SNEGSKA (reference sequence). V shed 4 bases and J shed 0 bases, with 3 bases lying between them. The CDR3 sequence is 11 residues long. About this clone: Antigen unknown.

Overall study results and limits: It was reportedly the case that the classifier diagnosed cytomegalovirus status with high specificity and sensitivity.

V gene TRBV20-1 combines with J gene TRBJ1-1, with unresolved D. The sequence came from a woman in her thirties in good health and CMV-seropositive. The specimen was PBMCs. In DNA, the CDR3 is TGCAGTGCTATCATGAACACTGAAGCTTTCTTT. It specifies CSAIMNTEAFF.